The entry below describes one T cell receptor (beta chain). What it recognizes is unknown. The data derive from a study of T cell responses to AZD1222 COVID-19 vaccine. TCRdb's copy holds only in-frame clones and misses some; the assay was immunoSEQ multiplex PCR. In the table there are over 65,000 clones, 86% of which are singletons. The germline V gene encodes CDR1 MNHEY and CDR2 SMNVEV (reference sequence). The CDR3 totals 16 residues. Trimming pared 6 bases from V and 3 bases from J, leaving 19 bases between. General study results and limits: Most donors were white British and more were female, and clonal diversity was possibly underestimated. Only after the peak T cell response were repertoires sampled. Seropositive status at baseline applied to only five to seven AZD1222 recipients. Across spike, vaccine-associated CD4 TCRs were found, dominant at 160-218 and 743-854.

The specimen comprised peripheral blood, sampled on day 0 of AZD1222 vaccination. The TCR comes from an adult in good health. The genes are TRBV27 and TRBJ2-3, with D tentatively TRBD1 (5 bases). CDR3: CASRLSPGFRTDTQYF. CDR3 in DNA: TGTGCCAGCAGGTTGAGCCCAGGGTTTCGGACAGATACGCAGTATTTT.